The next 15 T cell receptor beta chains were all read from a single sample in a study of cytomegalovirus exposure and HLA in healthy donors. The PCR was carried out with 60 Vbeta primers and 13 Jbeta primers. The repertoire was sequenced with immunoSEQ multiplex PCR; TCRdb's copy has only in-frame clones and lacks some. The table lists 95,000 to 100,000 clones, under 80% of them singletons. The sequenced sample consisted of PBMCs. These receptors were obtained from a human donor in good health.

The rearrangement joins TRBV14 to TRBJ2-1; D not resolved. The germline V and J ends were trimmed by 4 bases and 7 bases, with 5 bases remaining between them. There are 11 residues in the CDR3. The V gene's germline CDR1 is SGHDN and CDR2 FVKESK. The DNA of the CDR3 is TGTGCCAGCAGCCTATATAATGAGCAGTTCTTC. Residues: CASSLYNEQFF.

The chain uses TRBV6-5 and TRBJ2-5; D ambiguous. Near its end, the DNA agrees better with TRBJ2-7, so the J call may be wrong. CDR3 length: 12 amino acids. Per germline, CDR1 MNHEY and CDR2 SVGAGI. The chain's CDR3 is CASRSVAYEQYF. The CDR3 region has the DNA TGTGCCAGCAGGTCGGTCGCCTACGAGCAGTACTTC.

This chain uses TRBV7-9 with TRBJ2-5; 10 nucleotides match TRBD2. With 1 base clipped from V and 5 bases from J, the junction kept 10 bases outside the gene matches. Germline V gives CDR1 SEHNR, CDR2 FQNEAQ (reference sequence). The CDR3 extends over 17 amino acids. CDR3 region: CASSLDVLAGPRETQYF. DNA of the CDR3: TGTGCCAGCAGCTTAGATGTACTAGCGGGGCCCAGGGAGACCCAGTACTTC.

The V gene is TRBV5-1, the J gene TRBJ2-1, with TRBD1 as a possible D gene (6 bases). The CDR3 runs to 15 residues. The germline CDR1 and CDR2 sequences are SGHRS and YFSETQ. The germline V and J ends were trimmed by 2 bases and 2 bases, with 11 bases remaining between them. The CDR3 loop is CASSFNRVTYNEQFF. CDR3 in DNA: TGCGCCAGCAGCTTTAACAGGGTAACCTACAATGAGCAGTTCTTC.

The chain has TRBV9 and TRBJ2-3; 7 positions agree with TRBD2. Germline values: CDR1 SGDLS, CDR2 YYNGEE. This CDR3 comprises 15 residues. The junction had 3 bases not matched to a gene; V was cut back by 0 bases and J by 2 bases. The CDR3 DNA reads TGTGCCAGCAGCGTAGTGGCGGGGGTCACAGATACGCAGTATTTT. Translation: CASSVVAGVTDTQYF.

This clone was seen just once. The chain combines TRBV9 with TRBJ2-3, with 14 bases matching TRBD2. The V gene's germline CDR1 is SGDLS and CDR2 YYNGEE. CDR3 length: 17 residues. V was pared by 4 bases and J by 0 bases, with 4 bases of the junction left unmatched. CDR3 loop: CASSLGTSGSSTDTQYF. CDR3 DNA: TGTGCCAGCAGCCTTGGGACTAGCGGGAGTAGCACAGATACGCAGTATTTT.

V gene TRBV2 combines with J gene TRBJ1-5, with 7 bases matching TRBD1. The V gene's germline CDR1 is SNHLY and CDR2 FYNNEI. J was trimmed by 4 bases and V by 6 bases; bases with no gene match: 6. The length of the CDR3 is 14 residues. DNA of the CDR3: TGTGCCAGCAGGGACAGGCGTTTAAATCAGCCCCAGCATTTT. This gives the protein CASRDRRLNQPQHF.

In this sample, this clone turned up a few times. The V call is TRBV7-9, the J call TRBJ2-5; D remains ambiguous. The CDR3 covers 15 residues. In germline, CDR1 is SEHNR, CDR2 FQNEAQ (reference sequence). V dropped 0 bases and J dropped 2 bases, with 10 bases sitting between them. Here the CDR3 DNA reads TGTGCCAGCAGCTTAGCATCGCGGCGGCAAGAGACCCAGTACTTC. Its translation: CASSLASRRQETQYF.

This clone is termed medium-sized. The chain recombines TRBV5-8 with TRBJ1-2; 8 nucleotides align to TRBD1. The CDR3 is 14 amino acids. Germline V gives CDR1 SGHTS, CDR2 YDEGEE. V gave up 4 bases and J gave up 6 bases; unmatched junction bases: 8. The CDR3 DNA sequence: TGTGCCAGCAGCCCCCTCGGACAGGGTGATGGCTACACCTTC. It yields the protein CASSPLGQGDGYTF.

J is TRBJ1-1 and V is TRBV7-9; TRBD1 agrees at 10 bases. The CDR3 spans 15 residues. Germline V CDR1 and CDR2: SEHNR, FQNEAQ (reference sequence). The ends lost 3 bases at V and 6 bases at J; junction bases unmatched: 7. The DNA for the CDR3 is TGTGCCAGCAGCTTCACGGGACAGGGGAGCTCTGAAGCTTTCTTT. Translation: CASSFTGQGSSEAFF. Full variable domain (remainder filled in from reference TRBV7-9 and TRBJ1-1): DTGVSQNPRHKITKRGQNVTFRCDPISEHNRLYWYRQTLGQGPEFLTYFQNEAQLEKSRLLSDRFSAERPKGSFSTLEIQRTEQGDSAMYLCASSFTGQGSSEAFFGQGTRLTVV.

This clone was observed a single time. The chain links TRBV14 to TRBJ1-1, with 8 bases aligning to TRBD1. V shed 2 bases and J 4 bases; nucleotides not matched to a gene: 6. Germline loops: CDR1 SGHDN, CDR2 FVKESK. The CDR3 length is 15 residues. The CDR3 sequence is CASSQLGQGGTEAFF. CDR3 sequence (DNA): TGTGCCAGCAGCCAACTTGGACAGGGTGGCACTGAAGCTTTCTTT.

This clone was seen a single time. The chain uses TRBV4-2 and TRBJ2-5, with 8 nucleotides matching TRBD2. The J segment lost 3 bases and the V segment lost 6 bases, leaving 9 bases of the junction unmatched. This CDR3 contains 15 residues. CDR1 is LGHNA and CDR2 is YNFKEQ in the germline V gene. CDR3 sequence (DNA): TGTGCCAGCAGTCAAAGCGGGGGCCGGGAAGAGACCCAGTACTTC. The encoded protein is CASSQSGGREETQYF.

DNA of the CDR3: TGTGCCAGCAGCCGCGACACTAGAACCGAGCAGTACTTC. This translates into CASSRDTRTEQYF. The rearrangement uses TRBV11-2 and TRBJ2-7; D is perhaps TRBD2 (5 bases). This CDR3 has 13 residues. V was trimmed by 5 bases and J by 6 bases, leaving 14 bases between them. Germline CDR1 SGHAT, CDR2 FQNNGV.

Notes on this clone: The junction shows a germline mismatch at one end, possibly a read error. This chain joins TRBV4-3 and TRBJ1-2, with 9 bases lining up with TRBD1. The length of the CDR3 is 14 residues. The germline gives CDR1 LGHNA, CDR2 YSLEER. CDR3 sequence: CASSRNPGQGWVSF. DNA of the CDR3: TGCGCCAGCAGCCGCAACCCCGGACAGGGGTGGGTATCCTTC.

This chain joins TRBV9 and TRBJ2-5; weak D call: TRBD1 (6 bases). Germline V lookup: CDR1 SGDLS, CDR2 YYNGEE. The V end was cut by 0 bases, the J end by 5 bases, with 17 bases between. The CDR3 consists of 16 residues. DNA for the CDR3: TGTGCCAGCAGCGTAGGTGGGGGCGCCTTCGGGGAGACCCAGTACTTC. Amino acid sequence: CASSVGGGAFGETQYF.